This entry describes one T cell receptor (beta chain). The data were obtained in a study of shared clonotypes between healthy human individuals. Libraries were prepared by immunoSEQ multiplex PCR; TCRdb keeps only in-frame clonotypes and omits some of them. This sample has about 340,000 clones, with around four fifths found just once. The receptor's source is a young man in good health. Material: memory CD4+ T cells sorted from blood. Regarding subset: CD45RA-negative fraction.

For the CDR3, the DNA is TGTGCCAGCTCACCACCGGGGGGGAAAAAAGAGACCCAGTACTTC. Translated: CASSPPGGKKETQYF. The V gene is TRBV18, the J gene TRBJ2-5, with 7 bases aligning to TRBD2. CDR3 length: 15 amino acids. Germline V CDR1 and CDR2: KGHSH, LQKENI. With 0 bases clipped from V and 3 bases from J, the junction kept 4 bases outside the gene matches.